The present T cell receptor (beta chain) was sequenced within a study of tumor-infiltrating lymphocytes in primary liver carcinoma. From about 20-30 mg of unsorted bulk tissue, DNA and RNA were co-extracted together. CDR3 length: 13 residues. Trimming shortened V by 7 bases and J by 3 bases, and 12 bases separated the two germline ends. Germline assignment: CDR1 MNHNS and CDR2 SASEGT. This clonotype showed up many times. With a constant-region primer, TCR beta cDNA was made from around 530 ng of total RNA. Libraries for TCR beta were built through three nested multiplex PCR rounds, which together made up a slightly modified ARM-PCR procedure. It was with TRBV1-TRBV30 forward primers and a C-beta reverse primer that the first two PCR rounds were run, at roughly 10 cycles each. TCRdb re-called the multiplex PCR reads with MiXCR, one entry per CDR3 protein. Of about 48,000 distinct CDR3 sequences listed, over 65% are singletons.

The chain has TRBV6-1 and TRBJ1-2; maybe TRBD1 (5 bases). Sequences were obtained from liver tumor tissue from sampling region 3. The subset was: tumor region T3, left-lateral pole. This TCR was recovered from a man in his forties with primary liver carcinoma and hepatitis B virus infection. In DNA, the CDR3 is TGTGCCAGCAATAGGGACGGATACTATGGCTACACCTTC. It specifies CASNRDGYYGYTF.